This is a list of T cell receptor beta chains from one sample in a study of blood T cell repertoires in COVID-19. Measured with immunoSEQ multiplex PCR; TCRdb has only the in-frame clones, and not every one. This sample has some 200,000 clones, with around nine tenths found just once. The sequenced material came from PBMCs or T cells enriched from blood (not recorded which). The receptors originated from a woman aged 18-29 years who had recovered from COVID-19. Each CDR3 is given with its conserved first and last residue. The D gene is left open where the match is weak. Clone size is stated in some rows and not others, as once, few, many or a class when expanded.

V: TRBV5-4; size: -; J: TRBJ2-7; D: TRBD2; CDR3: CASSDEAGGRYEQYF; DNA: TGTGCCAGCAGCGATGAAGCGGGAGGGCGCTACGAGCAGTACTTC
V: TRBV28; size: -; J: TRBJ2-1; D: TRBD2; CDR3: CASRRGGLASDNEQFF; DNA: TGTGCCAGCAGACGGGGGGGACTAGCGTCGGACAATGAGCAGTTCTTC
V: TRBV27; size: -; J: TRBJ2-2; D: TRBD2; CDR3: CASRERPGTRNGELFF; DNA: TGTGCCAGCAGGGAGAGACCCGGGACTAGGAACGGGGAGCTGTTTTTT
V: TRBV7-9; size: -; J: TRBJ2-1; D: -; CDR3: CASSLSDSSYNEQFF; DNA: TGTGCCAGCAGCCTGAGCGACAGCTCCTACAATGAGCAGTTCTTC
V: TRBV11-2; size: -; J: TRBJ2-1; D: TRBD1; CDR3: CASSPEPGTGSYNEQFF; DNA: TGTGCCAGCAGCCCCGAGCCCGGGACAGGCTCCTACAATGAGCAGTTCTTC
V: TRBV6-1; size: -; J: TRBJ2-7; D: -; CDR3: CASSEGPPYEQYF; DNA: TGTGCCAGCAGTGAAGGTCCCCCTTACGAGCAGTACTTC
V: TRBV18; size: -; J: TRBJ1-1; D: TRBD1; CDR3: CASSPPGQGVRSTEAFF; DNA: TGTGCCAGCTCACCACCCGGACAGGGGGTACGTTCCACTGAAGCTTTCTTT
V: TRBV2; size: -; J: TRBJ2-3; D: TRBD1; CDR3: CAWGGLGQGKSDLGWDTQYF; DNA: TGTGCCTGGGGAGGGCTGGGACAGGGCAAATCAGATCTGGGATGGGATACGCAGTATTTT
V: TRBV19; size: few; J: TRBJ1-6; D: TRBD1; CDR3: CASRDRGGSPLHF; DNA: TGTGCCAGCCGGGACAGGGGAGGATCACCCCTCCACTTT
V: TRBV24-1; size: -; J: TRBJ2-3; D: TRBD1; CDR3: CATSDTGTGGGDTQYF; DNA: TGTGCCACCAGTGATACCGGGACAGGGGGCGGGGATACGCAGTATTTT
V: TRBV6-6; size: -; J: TRBJ1-5; D: -; CDR3: CASSYSDRPSNQPQHF; DNA: TGTGCCAGCAGTTACTCGGACAGACCAAGCAATCAGCCCCAGCATTTT
V: TRBV6-2/TRBV6-3; size: -; J: TRBJ2-7; D: TRBD2; CDR3: CASSQTAIAGWSYEQYF; DNA: TGTGCCAGCAGTCAGACTGCTATAGCGGGATGGTCCTACGAGCAGTACTTC
V: TRBV3-1/TRBV3-2; size: few; J: TRBJ1-6; D: -; CDR3: CASRDGGDSPLHF; DNA: TGTGCCAGCAGGGACGGCGGGGATTCACCCCTCCACTTT
V: TRBV5-1; size: -; J: TRBJ2-2; D: TRBD1; CDR3: CASSTWTGANTGELFF; DNA: TGCGCCAGCAGCACGTGGACAGGAGCGAACACCGGGGAGCTGTTTTTT
V: TRBV11-2; size: -; J: TRBJ2-7; D: -; CDR3: CASSFRGTPEYF; DNA: TGTGCCAGCAGCTTTAGGGGGACACCGGAGTACTTC
V: TRBV27; size: -; J: TRBJ1-1; D: -; CDR3: CASSYSQGRTEAFF; DNA: TGTGCCAGCAGTTATTCGCAGGGAAGGACTGAAGCTTTCTTT
V: TRBV7-2; size: -; J: TRBJ2-2; D: TRBD1; CDR3: CASSLQGTGELFF; DNA: TGTGCCAGCAGTTTACAGGGGACCGGGGAGCTGTTTTTT
V: TRBV6-4; size: few; J: TRBJ1-3; D: TRBD1; CDR3: CASSETTGGYDTIYF; DNA: TGTGCCAGCAGTGAGACGACAGGGGGCTATGACACCATATATTTT
V: TRBV27; size: few; J: TRBJ1-1; D: TRBD1; CDR3: CASNSGGSVGKAFF; DNA: TGTGCCAGCAATTCAGGGGGCTCTGTCGGGAAAGCTTTCTTT
V: TRBV28; size: -; J: TRBJ2-7; D: TRBD1; CDR3: CASSPGTGNDEQYF; DNA: TGTGCCAGCAGTCCCGGGACAGGGAACGACGAGCAGTACTTC
V: TRBV19; size: -; J: TRBJ1-2; D: -; CDR3: CASSLPNRVGGYTF; DNA: TGTGCCAGTAGTCTGCCAAACAGGGTTGGAGGCTACACCTTC
V: TRBV9; size: -; J: TRBJ2-2; D: TRBD2; CDR3: CASSARTSPVWRELFF; DNA: TGTGCCAGCAGCGCCCGGACTAGTCCCGTTTGGCGGGAGCTGTTTTTT
V: TRBV6-1; size: -; J: TRBJ2-1; D: TRBD2; CDR3: CASSVNPRLAGSYNEQFF; DNA: TGTGCCAGCAGTGTCAACCCTCGACTAGCGGGCTCCTACAATGAGCAGTTCTTC
V: TRBV6-5; size: once; J: TRBJ2-1; D: TRBD2; CDR3: CASGTRPGGMDEQFF; DNA: TGTGCCAGCGGGACCCGCCCGGGAGGGATGGATGAGCAGTTCTTC
V: TRBV2; size: -; J: TRBJ2-1; D: TRBD2; CDR3: CASYTSGYNEQFF; DNA: TGTGCCAGCTACACTAGCGGATACAATGAGCAGTTCTTC
V: TRBV18; size: -; J: TRBJ2-2; D: TRBD2; CDR3: CASSPQMAGANTGELFF; DNA: TGTGCCAGCTCACCGCAAATGGCGGGGGCGAACACCGGGGAGCTGTTTTTT
V: TRBV15; size: -; J: TRBJ1-2; D: TRBD1; CDR3: CATSRGPGTGSDGYTF; DNA: TGTGCCACCTCCCGGGGGCCTGGGACAGGATCAGATGGCTACACCTTC
V: TRBV12-3/TRBV12-4; size: -; J: TRBJ2-7; D: -; CDR3: CASSLTRVDEQYF; DNA: TGTGCCAGCAGTTTAACGCGGGTGGACGAGCAGTACTTC
V: TRBV28; size: -; J: TRBJ2-5; D: -; CDR3: CASRPGARETQYF; DNA: TGTGCCAGCAGGCCCGGAGCTCGGGAGACCCAGTACTTC
V: TRBV3-1/TRBV3-2; size: -; J: TRBJ2-2; D: TRBD2; CDR3: CASSQTSGANTGELFF; DNA: TGTGCCAGCAGCCAAACTAGCGGGGCGAACACCGGGGAGCTGTTTTTT
V: TRBV28; size: once; J: TRBJ2-1; D: -; CDR3: CASSYSRRQRSYNEQFF; DNA: TGTGCCAGCAGTTACAGCCGCCGACAAAGGTCCTACAATGAGCAGTTCTTC
V: TRBV2; size: -; J: TRBJ2-3; D: TRBD2; CDR3: CATGLAGIDTQYF; DNA: TGTGCCACCGGACTAGCGGGGATAGATACGCAGTATTTT
V: TRBV6-5; size: -; J: TRBJ1-1; D: TRBD1; CDR3: CASSYRDRGNTEAFF; DNA: TGTGCCAGCAGTTACAGGGACAGGGGAAACACTGAAGCTTTCTTT
V: TRBV28; size: -; J: TRBJ2-1; D: TRBD2; CDR3: CASRYSHTGLAYGEQFF; DNA: TGTGCCAGCAGATACTCCCACACGGGACTAGCGTACGGTGAGCAGTTCTTC
V: TRBV29-1; size: -; J: TRBJ2-2; D: -; CDR3: CSVDGGPNTGELFF; DNA: TGCAGCGTTGATGGCGGGCCAAACACCGGGGAGCTGTTTTTT
V: TRBV4-1; size: once; J: TRBJ1-2; D: TRBD1; CDR3: CASSLPGQLDGYTF; DNA: TGCGCCAGCAGCCTACCGGGACAGCTCGATGGCTACACCTTC
V: TRBV5-5; size: -; J: TRBJ2-7; D: -; CDR3: CASSRDNLYEQYF; DNA: TGTGCCAGCAGCCGGGACAACCTCTACGAGCAGTACTTC
V: TRBV18; size: -; J: TRBJ1-6; D: TRBD1; CDR3: CASSQQGEANSPLHF; DNA: TGTGCCAGCTCGCAACAGGGGGAAGCTAATTCACCCCTCCACTTT
V: TRBV5-6; size: -; J: TRBJ2-7; D: TRBD2; CDR3: CASSLLAGGSYEQYF; DNA: TGTGCCAGCAGCTTATTAGCGGGGGGCTCCTACGAGCAGTACTTC
V: TRBV4-1; size: -; J: TRBJ2-5; D: -; CDR3: CASSQATGVQETQYF; DNA: TGCGCCAGCAGCCAAGCTACAGGAGTCCAAGAGACCCAGTACTTC
V: TRBV28; size: -; J: TRBJ2-1; D: TRBD1; CDR3: CASRFAPGQAYNEQFF; DNA: TGTGCCAGCAGATTCGCCCCGGGACAGGCCTACAATGAGCAGTTCTTC